This T cell receptor (beta chain) comes out of a study of blood T cells in healthy people across ages. Primed by a sample-barcoded 5' primer and a J-beta primer mix, a second PCR proceeded for about 7 to 11 cycles. Using its own MiXCR run on the 5' RACE reads, TCRdb lists one record per CDR3 protein. Among approximately 1.5 million distinct CDR3 sequences, approximately 39% were seen once, and the ten largest hold less than 5%. Looked up from germline, CDR1 is MDHEN and CDR2 is SYDVKM. The CDR3 consists of 14 residues. With 5 bases clipped from V and 7 bases from J, the junction kept 5 bases outside the gene matches.

This receptor was taken from a woman younger than 30 in good health. The chain combines TRBV28 with TRBJ1-1; the match to TRBD1 covers 12 bases. Sequencing was done on a sample of blood. The CDR3 DNA is TGTGCCAGCAGTGGGGGACAGGGGGCTAGTGAAGCTTTCTTT. As protein: CASSGGQGASEAFF.